The sequence of this T cell receptor beta chain was determined in a study of blood T cell repertoires in COVID-19. Germline CDR1 LNHDA, CDR2 SQIVND (reference sequence). The CDR3 has 14 residues. V lost 10 bases, J lost 6 bases, and 9 bases stayed unmatched. Profiled with immunoSEQ multiplex PCR; TCRdb holds only in-frame clones, not every one. The data show a few hundred thousand clones, around 85% seen once. The receptor's source is an elderly man with acute or convalescent COVID-19. The chain has TRBV19 and TRBJ1-6; TRBD1 aligns across 7 bases. Sequencing was done on a sample of peripheral blood. The CDR3 here is CATATGRGNSPLHF. The CDR3 coding sequence is TGTGCCACCGCGACAGGGAGAGGTAATTCACCCCTCCACTTT.